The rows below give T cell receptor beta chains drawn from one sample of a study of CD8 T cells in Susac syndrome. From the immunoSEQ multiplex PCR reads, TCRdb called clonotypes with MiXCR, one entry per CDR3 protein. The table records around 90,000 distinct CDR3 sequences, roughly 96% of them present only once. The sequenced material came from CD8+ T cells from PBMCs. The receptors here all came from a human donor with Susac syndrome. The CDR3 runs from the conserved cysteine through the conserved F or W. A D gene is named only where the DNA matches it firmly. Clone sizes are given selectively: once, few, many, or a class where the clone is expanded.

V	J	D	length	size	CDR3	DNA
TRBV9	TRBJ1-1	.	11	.	CASSEAGRMVF	TGTGCCAGCAGCGAGGCAGGCAGGATGGTCTTT
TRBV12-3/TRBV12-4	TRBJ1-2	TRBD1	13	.	CASSFPGGYGYTF	TGTGCCAGCAGTTTTCCAGGGGGGTATGGCTACACCTTC
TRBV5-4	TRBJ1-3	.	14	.	CASRDSSSGNTIYF	TGTGCCAGCAGGGACAGCAGCTCTGGAAACACCATATATTTT
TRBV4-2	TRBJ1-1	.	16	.	CASSMNTGERDTEAFF	TGTGCCAGCAGCATGAACACGGGAGAAAGGGACACTGAAGCTTTCTTT
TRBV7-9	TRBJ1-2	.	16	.	CASSLGVGAPNYGYTF	TGTGCCAGCAGCTTAGGTGTGGGAGCTCCTAACTATGGCTACACCTTC
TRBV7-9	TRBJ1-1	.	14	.	CASSLPGEWTEAFF	TGTGCCAGCAGCTTACCAGGGGAATGGACTGAAGCTTTCTTT
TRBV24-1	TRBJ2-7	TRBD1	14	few	CATSDYRGGYEQYF	TGTGCCACCAGTGATTACAGGGGTGGCTACGAGCAGTACTTC
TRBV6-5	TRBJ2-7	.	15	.	CASSYSFRASYEQYF	TGTGCCAGCAGTTACTCGTTCAGGGCCTCCTACGAGCAGTACTTC
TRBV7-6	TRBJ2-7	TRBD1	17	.	CASSLGFGQGPSYEQYF	TGTGCCAGCAGCTTAGGATTCGGACAGGGCCCTTCCTACGAGCAGTACTTC
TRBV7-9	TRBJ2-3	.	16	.	CASSVRDFHTGDTQYF	TGTGCCAGCAGCGTAAGGGACTTTCACACGGGAGATACGCAGTATTTT
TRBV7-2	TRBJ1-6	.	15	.	CASSLAEVGFSPLHF	TGTGCCAGCAGCTTAGCCGAAGTAGGGTTTTCACCCCTCCACTTT
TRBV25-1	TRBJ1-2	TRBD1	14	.	CASSELKGAWGYTF	TGTGCCAGCAGTGAATTGAAGGGGGCATGGGGCTACACCTTC
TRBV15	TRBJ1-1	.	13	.	CATSIAVNTEAFF	TGTGCCACCAGCATAGCGGTGAACACTGAAGCTTTCTTT
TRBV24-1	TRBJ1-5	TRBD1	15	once	CATSDDRGGNQPQHF	TGTGCCACCAGTGATGACAGGGGGGGCAATCAGCCCCAGCATTTT
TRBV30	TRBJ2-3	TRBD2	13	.	CAWDSAGGDTQYF	TGTGCCTGGGACTCAGCGGGGGGAGATACGCAGTATTTT
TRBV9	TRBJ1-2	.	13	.	CASSVKRTGGYTF	TGTGCCAGCAGCGTTAAAAGGACGGGTGGCTACACCTTC
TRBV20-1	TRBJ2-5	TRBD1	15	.	CSAEPGQGTLETQYF	TGCAGTGCTGAGCCGGGACAGGGGACTCTAGAGACCCAGTACTTC
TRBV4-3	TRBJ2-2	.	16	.	CASSQEGNANTGELFF	TGCGCCAGCAGCCAGGAAGGGAACGCGAACACCGGGGAGCTGTTTTTT
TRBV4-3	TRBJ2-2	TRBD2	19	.	CASSQDQLAGGLNTGELFF	TGCGCCAGCAGCCAAGATCAACTAGCGGGGGGTCTGAACACCGGGGAGCTGTTTTTT
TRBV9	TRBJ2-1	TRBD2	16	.	CASSVGVLAGGNEQFF	TGTGCCAGCAGCGTCGGCGTATTGGCGGGAGGGAATGAGCAGTTCTTC
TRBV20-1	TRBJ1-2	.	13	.	CSAEPPGVGGYTF	TGCAGTGCGGAGCCCCCAGGCGTCGGTGGCTACACCTTC
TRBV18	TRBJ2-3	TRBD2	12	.	CASSPDSGTQYF	TGTGCCAGCTCACCAGATAGCGGGACGCAGTATTTT
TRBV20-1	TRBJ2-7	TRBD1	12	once	CSAQGASYEQYF	TGCAGTGCCCAGGGGGCCTCCTACGAGCAGTACTTC